The present entry profiles one T cell receptor beta chain with its context. What it binds is unknown. This sample was included in a study of OX40 agonist ivuxolimab in advanced cancers. Study results and caveats: CD4+ and CD8+ T cells in blood underwent clonal expansion by week 6 at 0.1 to 3.0 mg/kg.

The CDR3 runs 13 residues. Germline CDR1 and CDR2: MNHNS and SASEGT. V lost 5 bases, J lost 4 bases, and 3 bases stayed unmatched. Here immunoSEQ multiplex PCR was the method, and the copy in TCRdb shows in-frame clones only, minus some. The repertoire holds tens of thousands of clones, with roughly 89% as singletons. Drawing of blood for sampling happened at baseline, at cycle 4 day 1, and at cycle 7 day 1. The sequencing here drew on CD4+ or CD8+ T cells sorted from blood, taken in a trial of the OX40 agonist ivuxolimab. This sequence joins TRBV6-1 and TRBJ2-7; TRBD1 aligns across 9 bases. The source of this sequence is an adult with an advanced solid tumor such as melanoma, head and neck, liver or kidney cancer. CDR3: CASSIDRGYEQYF. In DNA form, the CDR3 reads TGTGCCAGCAGTATTGACAGGGGGTACGAGCAGTACTTC.